The 17 T cell receptor beta chains given below trace back to one sample, sequenced in a study of Ad26.COV2.S vaccination and SARS-CoV-2 variants. Clones were sequenced by immunoSEQ multiplex PCR, and TCRdb holds only the in-frame ones, with some missing. Of about 250,000 clones detected, 87% appear once; the ten largest clones hold nearly 3%. The treatment denotes: 19 received Ad26.COV2.S at low or high dose, single or two shots; 5 received placebo; per-sample allocation not given. Sampling was performed 63 days after the first vaccine or placebo injection. The source was peripheral blood, collected in a trial of Ad26.COV2.S vaccine versus placebo. These receptors all come from a person between 18 and 59 years old who received the Ad26.COV2.S COVID-19 vaccine or a placebo.

The chain joins TRBV4-3 to TRBJ2-3; no definite D call. The CDR3 loop spans 15 amino acids. Trimming left V 4 bases short and J 0 bases short, with 11 bases between. The germline V gene has CDR1 LGHNA and CDR2 YSLEER. As DNA, the CDR3 is TGCGCCAGCAGCCGGCGGACCTCTAGCACAGATACGCAGTATTTT. Protein sequence: CASSRRTSSTDTQYF.

The V call is TRBV6-4, the J call TRBJ1-6; 10 bases agree with TRBD1. The CDR3 has 14 residues. The germline V gene has CDR1 MRHNA and CDR2 SNTAGT. V was pared by 4 bases and J by 6 bases, with 0 bases of the junction left unmatched. CDR3 amino acids: CASSGQGANSPLHF. DNA of the CDR3: TGTGCCAGCAGTGGACAGGGGGCTAATTCACCCCTCCACTTT.

The chain is built from TRBV19 and TRBJ2-3, with unresolved D. V lost 5 bases to trimming and J lost 2 bases, with 17 bases between them. CDR1 and CDR2 (germline): LNHDA, SQIVND (reference sequence). The CDR3 covers 16 residues. CDR3 bases: TGTGCCAGTAGTTCCCCTTTGACCGATATCACAGATACGCAGTATTTT. Translating gives CASSSPLTDITDTQYF.

V and J are TRBV11-2 and TRBJ1-6; no clear D gene. Germline V lookup: CDR1 SGHAT, CDR2 FQNNGV. This CDR3 contains 17 residues. Trimming removed 0 bases at V and 7 bases at J, with 16 bases between. The CDR3 coding sequence is TGTGCCAGCAGCTTAGAGGGGAGGCGTTTCGGGAATTCACCCCTCCACTTT. This gives the protein CASSLEGRRFGNSPLHF.

This clone was observed a few times. Other DNA sequences of this sample code for an identical CDR3. The V call is TRBV30, the J call TRBJ2-1; possible D gene TRBD2, 6 bases. CDR1 and CDR2 (germline): GTSNPN, SVGIG (reference sequence). The CDR3 sequence is 14 residues long. V lost 1 base to trimming and J lost 0 bases, with 7 bases between them. The CDR3 DNA follows: TGTGCCTGGAGTGCCGGGAGCTCCTACAATGAGCAGTTCTTC. As protein: CAWSAGSSYNEQFF.

The chain is built from TRBV7-9 and TRBJ1-5; tentative D call: TRBD1 (6 bases). CDR1 and CDR2 (germline): SEHNR, FQNEAQ (reference sequence). This CDR3 spans 15 amino acids. Trimming removed 1 base at V and 3 bases at J, with 10 bases between. CDR3 DNA sequence: TGTGCCAGCAGCTTAGGCCGGGACACCAATCAGCCCCAGCATTTT. This translates into CASSLGRDTNQPQHF.

The chain has TRBV7-2 and TRBJ2-5, with 7 bases aligning to TRBD1. From germline, CDR1 is SGHTA and CDR2 FQGNSA. Germline trimming cut 5 bases from V and 1 base from J; bases unmatched to any gene: 4. The CDR3 is made up of 14 amino acids. In DNA form, the CDR3 reads TGTGCCAGCAGCGACACAGGGGTCCAAGAGACCCAGTACTTC. Translated: CASSDTGVQETQYF. Supplemented by reference TRBV7-2 and TRBJ2-5, the full variable domain reads GAGVSQSPSNKVTEKGKDVELRCDPISGHTALYWYRQSLGQGLEFLIYFQGNSAPDKSGLPSDRFSAERTGGSVSTLTIQRTQQEDSAVYLCASSDTGVQETQYFGPGTRLLVL.

The V call is TRBV30, the J call TRBJ1-1; no reliable D call. CDR3 length: 10 amino acids. V gave up 1 base and J gave up 9 bases, with 6 bases separating them. CDR1 and CDR2 (germline): GTSNPN, SVGIG (reference sequence). CDR3 in amino acids: CAWSGLQAFF. In DNA, the CDR3 is TGTGCCTGGAGTGGCCTTCAAGCTTTCTTT.

The chain links TRBV5-1 to TRBJ2-6; 12 nucleotides match TRBD1. The CDR3 has 17 residues. CDR1 is SGHRS and CDR2 is YFSETQ in the germline V gene. V lost 4 bases and J lost 4; bases outside the gene matches: 6. The CDR3 reads CASSLGQGAAGANVLTF. The CDR3 DNA reads TGCGCCAGCAGCCTGGGACAGGGGGCGGCAGGGGCCAACGTCCTGACTTTC.

The V and J genes are TRBV12-3 or TRBV12-4 and TRBJ2-7; weak D call: TRBD1 (5 bases). The V end lost 4 bases, the J end lost 3 bases, and 10 bases lay between the germline ends. The CDR3 has 13 residues. The CDR3 region is CASSSGHDYEQYF. As DNA, the CDR3 is TGTGCCAGCAGTTCAGGACACGACTACGAGCAGTACTTC.

The chain carries TRBV7-8 and TRBJ2-7; D is possibly TRBD2 (5 bases). V was trimmed by 2 bases and J by 2 bases, leaving 13 bases between them. Germline-derived CDR1 and CDR2 are SGHVS and FQNEAQ. CDR3 length: 15 amino acids. In nucleotides, the CDR3 is TGTGCCAGCAGCTTAAGTCTGGCCGGGGCCTACGAGCAGTACGTC. Translation: CASSLSLAGAYEQYV.

The chain couples TRBV4-2 to TRBJ2-4, with TRBD2 as a possible D gene (6 bases). Per the germline V gene, CDR1 is LGHNA and CDR2 is YNFKEQ. The CDR3 totals 17 residues. Trimming stripped 0 bases from V and 1 base from J, with 13 bases between. The CDR3 region is CASSQEVVGGAKNIQYF. For the CDR3, the DNA is TGTGCCAGCAGCCAAGAAGTGGTAGGAGGGGCCAAAAACATTCAGTACTTC.

The rearrangement joins TRBV7-9 to TRBJ1-1; D not resolved. The V end lost 2 bases, the J end lost 0 bases, and 10 bases lay between the germline ends. Germline assignment: CDR1 SEHNR and CDR2 FQNEAQ (reference sequence). This CDR3 region has 15 residues. CDR3 coding DNA: TGTGCCAGCAGCTTACACCGGAGACTGAACACTGAAGCTTTCTTT. This codes for CASSLHRRLNTEAFF.

This chain joins TRBV6-2 or TRBV6-3 and TRBJ1-1; the D gene is possibly TRBD1 (6 bases). The CDR3 runs to 14 residues. V was clipped by 2 bases and J by 6 bases, with 13 bases between them. CDR1 MNHEY and CDR2 SVGEGT come from the germline V gene. CDR3 sequence reads: CASSYVLGGSEAFF. CDR3 nucleotides: TGTGCCAGCAGTTACGTTTTGGGGGGCTCTGAAGCTTTCTTT.

V usage is TRBV6-6 and J usage is TRBJ2-7; TRBD2 aligns across 9 bases. Unmatched junction bases numbered 9, after V lost 1 base and J lost 5 bases. This CDR3 spans 16 amino acids. Per germline, CDR1 MNHNY and CDR2 SVGAGI (reference sequence). CDR3 nucleotides: TGTGCCAGCAGTTACTATAAGAGCGGGGGGAACGACGAGCAGTACTTC. This sequence encodes CASSYYKSGGNDEQYF.

Concerning this clone itself: One junction end does not reproduce the germline sequence, and a read error may be involved. The V and J genes are TRBV5-1 and TRBJ2-1, with 7 bases lining up with TRBD2. Germline assignment: CDR1 SGHRS and CDR2 YFSETQ. The CDR3 runs 15 residues. CDR3 loop: CASSSPAGVYYEQFF. The CDR3 DNA sequence: TGCGCCAGCAGCTCGCCGGCGGGGGTCTACTATGAGCAGTTCTTC.

CDR3 nucleotide sequence: TGCGCCAGCAGCCAACCTACGGGACAGGAAGACGAAGCTTTCTTT. Residues: CASSQPTGQEDEAFF. This chain joins TRBV4-3 and TRBJ1-1; 8 bases align to TRBD1. V lost 2 bases to trimming and J lost 8 bases; unmatched junction nucleotides: 10. This CDR3 comprises 15 residues. Germline V lookup: CDR1 LGHNA, CDR2 YSLEER.